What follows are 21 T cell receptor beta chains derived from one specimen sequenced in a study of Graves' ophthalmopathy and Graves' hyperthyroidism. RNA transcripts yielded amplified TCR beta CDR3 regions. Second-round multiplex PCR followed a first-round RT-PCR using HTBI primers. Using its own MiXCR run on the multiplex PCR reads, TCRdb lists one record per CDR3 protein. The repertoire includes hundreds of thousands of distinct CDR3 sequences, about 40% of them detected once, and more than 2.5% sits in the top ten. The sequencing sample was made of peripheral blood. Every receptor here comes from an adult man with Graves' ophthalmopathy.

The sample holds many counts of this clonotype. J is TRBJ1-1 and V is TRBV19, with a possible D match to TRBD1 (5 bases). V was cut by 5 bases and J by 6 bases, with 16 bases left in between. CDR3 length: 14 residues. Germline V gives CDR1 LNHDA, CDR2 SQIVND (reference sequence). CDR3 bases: TGTGCCAGTAGTCCGCGTCGGCAGGGTCCTGAAGCTTTCTTT. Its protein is CASSPRRQGPEAFF. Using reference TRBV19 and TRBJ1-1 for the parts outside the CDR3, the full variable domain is DGGITQSPKYLFRKEGQNVTLSCEQNLNHDAMYWYRQDPGQGLRLIYYSQIVNDFQKGDIAEGYSVSREKKESFPLTVTSAQKNPTAFYLCASSPRRQGPEAFFGQGTRLTVV.

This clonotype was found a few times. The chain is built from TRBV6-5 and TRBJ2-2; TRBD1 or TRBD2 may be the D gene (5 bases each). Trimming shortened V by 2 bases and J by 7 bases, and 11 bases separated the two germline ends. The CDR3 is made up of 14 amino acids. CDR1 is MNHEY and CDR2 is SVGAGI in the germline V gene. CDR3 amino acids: CASSYRGTHGELFF. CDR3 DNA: TGTGCCAGCAGTTACCGAGGGACCCACGGGGAGCTGTTTTTT.

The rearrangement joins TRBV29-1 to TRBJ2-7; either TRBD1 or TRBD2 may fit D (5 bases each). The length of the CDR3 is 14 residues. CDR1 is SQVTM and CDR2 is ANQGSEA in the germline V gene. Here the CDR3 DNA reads TGCAGTGCCCTGTCGGGGCAGGGCTCCTACGAGCAGTACTTC. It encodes CSALSGQGSYEQYF.

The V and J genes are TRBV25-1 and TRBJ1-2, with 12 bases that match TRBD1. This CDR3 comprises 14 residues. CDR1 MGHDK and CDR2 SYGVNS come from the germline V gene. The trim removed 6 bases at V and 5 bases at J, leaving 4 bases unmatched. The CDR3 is CASRGQGATYGYTF. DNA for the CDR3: TGTGCCAGCAGGGGACAGGGGGCGACTTATGGCTACACCTTC.

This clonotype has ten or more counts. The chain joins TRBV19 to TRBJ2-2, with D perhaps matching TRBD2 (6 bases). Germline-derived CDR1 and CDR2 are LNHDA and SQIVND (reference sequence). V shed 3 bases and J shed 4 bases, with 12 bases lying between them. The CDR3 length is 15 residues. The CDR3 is CASSMYRGGTGELFF. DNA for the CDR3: TGTGCCAGTAGTATGTATAGGGGAGGCACCGGGGAGCTGTTTTTT.

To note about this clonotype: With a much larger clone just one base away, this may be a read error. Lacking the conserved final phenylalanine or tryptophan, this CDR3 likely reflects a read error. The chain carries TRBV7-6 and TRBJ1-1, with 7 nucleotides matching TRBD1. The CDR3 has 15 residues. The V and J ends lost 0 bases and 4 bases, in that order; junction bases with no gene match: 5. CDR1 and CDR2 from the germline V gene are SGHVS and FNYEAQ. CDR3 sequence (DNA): TGTGCCAGCAGCTTAGCCCAGGGGGGTACCACTGAAGCTTTCTCT. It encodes CASSLAQGGTTEAFS.

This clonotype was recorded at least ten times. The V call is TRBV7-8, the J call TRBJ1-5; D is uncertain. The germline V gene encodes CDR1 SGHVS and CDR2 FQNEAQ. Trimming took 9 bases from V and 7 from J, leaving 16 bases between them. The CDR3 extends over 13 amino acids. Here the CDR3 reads CASSPGGGQPQHF. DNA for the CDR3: TGTGCCAGTAGCCCCGGTGGCGGGCAGCCCCAGCATTTT.

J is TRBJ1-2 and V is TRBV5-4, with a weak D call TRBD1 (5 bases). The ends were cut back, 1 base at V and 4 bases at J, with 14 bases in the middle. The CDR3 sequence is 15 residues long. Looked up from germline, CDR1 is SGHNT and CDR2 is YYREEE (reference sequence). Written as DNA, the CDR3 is TGTGCCAGCAGCTTGCAGGGCATAGGCATCTATGGCTACACCTTC. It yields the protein CASSLQGIGIYGYTF. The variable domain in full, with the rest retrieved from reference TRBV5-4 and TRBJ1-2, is ETGVTQSPTHLIKTRGQQVTLRCSSQSGHNTVSWYQQALGQGPQFIFQYYREEENGRGNFPPRFSGLQFPNYSSELNVNALELDDSALYLCASSLQGIGIYGYTFGSGTRLTVV.

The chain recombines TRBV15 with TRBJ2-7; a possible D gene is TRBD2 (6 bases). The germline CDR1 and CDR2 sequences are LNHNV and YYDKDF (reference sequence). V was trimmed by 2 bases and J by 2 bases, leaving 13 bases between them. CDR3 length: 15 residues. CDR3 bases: TGTGCCACCAGCAGACACCGGGACTCCGCCTACGAGCAGTACTTC. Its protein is CATSRHRDSAYEQYF.

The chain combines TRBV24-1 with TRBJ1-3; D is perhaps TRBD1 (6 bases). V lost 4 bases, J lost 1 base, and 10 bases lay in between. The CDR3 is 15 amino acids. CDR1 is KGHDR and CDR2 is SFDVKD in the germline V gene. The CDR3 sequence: CATSDQTGSGNTIYF. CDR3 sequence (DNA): TGTGCCACCAGTGACCAAACAGGGTCTGGAAACACCATATATTTT.

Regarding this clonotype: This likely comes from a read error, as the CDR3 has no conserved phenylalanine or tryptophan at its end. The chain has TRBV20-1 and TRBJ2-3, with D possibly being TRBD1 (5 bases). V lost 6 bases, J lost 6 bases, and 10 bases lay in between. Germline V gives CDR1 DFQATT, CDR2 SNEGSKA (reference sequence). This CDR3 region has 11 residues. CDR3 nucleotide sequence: TGCAGTGCCTTTCAGGGCGATACGCAGTATGTT. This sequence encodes CSAFQGDTQYV.

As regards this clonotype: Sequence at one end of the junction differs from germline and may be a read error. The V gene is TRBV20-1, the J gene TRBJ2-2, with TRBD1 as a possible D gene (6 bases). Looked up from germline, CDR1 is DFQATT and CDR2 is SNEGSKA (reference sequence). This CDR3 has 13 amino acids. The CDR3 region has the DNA TGCAGTGCTAGAAGGGACAACACCGGGAAGCTGTTTTTT. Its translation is CSARRDNTGKLFF.

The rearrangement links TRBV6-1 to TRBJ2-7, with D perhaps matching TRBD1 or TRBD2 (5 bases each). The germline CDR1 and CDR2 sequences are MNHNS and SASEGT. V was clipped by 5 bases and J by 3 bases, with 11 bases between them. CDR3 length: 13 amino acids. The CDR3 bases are TGTGCCAGCAGTCTCTGGGGGTTCTACGAGCAGTACTTC. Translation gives CASSLWGFYEQYF.

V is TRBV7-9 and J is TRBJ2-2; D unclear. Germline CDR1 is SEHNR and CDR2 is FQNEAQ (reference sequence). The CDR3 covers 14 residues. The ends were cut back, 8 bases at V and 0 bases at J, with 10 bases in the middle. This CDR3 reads CASRKSANTGELFF. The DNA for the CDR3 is TGTGCCAGCCGCAAGTCCGCGAACACCGGGGAGCTGTTTTTT.

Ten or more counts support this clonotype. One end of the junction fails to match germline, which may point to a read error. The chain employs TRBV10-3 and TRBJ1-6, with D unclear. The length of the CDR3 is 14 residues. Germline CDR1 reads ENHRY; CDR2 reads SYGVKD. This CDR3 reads CASSEALVNSPLHF. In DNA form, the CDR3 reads TGTGCCAGCAGTGAAGCGCTTGTTAATTCACCCCTCCACTTT.

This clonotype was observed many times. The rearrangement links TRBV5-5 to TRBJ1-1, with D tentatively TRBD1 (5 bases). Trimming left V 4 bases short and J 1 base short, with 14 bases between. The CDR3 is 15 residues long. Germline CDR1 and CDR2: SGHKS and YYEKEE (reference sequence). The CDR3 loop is CASSIYPGANTEAFF. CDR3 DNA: TGTGCCAGCAGCATATACCCCGGGGCGAACACTGAAGCTTTCTTT. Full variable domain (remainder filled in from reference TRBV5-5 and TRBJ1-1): DAGVTQSPTHLIKTRGQQVTLRCSPISGHKSVSWYQQVLGQGPQFIFQYYEKEERGRGNFPDRFSARQFPNYSSELNVNALLLGDSALYLCASSIYPGANTEAFFGQGTRLTVV.

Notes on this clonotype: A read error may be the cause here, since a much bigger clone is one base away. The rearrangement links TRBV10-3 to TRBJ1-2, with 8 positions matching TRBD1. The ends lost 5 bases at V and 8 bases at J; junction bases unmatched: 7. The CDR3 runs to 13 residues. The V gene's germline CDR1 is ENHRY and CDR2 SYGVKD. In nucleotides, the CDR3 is TGTGCCATCAGTTACTCGGACAGGGACGGCTACACCTTC. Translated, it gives CAISYSDRDGYTF.

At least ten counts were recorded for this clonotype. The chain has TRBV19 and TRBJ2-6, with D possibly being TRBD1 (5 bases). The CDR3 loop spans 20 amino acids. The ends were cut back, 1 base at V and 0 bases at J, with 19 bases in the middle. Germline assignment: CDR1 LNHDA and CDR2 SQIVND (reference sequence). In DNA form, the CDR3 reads TGTGCCAGTAGTATAGGTCGACAGCTTCAACTTTCCTCTGGGGCCAACGTCCTGACTTTC. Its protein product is CASSIGRQLQLSSGANVLTF.

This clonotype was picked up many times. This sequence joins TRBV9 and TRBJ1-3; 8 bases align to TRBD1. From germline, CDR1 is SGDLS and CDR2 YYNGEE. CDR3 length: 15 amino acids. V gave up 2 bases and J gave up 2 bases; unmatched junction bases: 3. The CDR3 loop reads CASSVSGGPGNTIYF. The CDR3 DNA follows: TGTGCCAGCAGCGTTTCAGGGGGCCCTGGAAACACCATATATTTT.

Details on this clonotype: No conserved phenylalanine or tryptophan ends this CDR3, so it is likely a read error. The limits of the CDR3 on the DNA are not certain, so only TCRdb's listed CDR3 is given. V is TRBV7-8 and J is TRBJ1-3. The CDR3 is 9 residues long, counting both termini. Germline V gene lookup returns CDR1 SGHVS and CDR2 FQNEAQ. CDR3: CASSLAWRE.

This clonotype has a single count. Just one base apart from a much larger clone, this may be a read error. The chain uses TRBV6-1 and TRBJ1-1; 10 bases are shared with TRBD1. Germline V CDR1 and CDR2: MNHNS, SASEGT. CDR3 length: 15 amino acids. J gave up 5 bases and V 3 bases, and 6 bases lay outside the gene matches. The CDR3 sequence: CASSDDRGQGTEAFF. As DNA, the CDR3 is TGTGCCAGCAGTGACGACAGGGGGCAGGGGACTGAAGCTTTCTTT.